One sample yielded the 7 T cell receptor beta chains listed below, sequenced in a study of T cell clonality in common variable immunodeficiency. TCRdb's table, derived via immunoSEQ multiplex PCR, lists solely in-frame clones and lacks some. Listed for the sample are around 45,000 clones, none seen a single time. Source material: peripheral blood mononuclear cells. The source is a person aged 18 to 69 in good health.

This clone was observed at least ten times. The read falls 3 residues short of the CDR3 end, and the missing part is taken from the germline J gene. The chain uses TRBV5-1 and TRBJ2-3; 10 bases match TRBD2. J was trimmed by 4 bases and V by 0 bases; bases with no gene match: 5. Per the germline V gene, CDR1 is SGHRS and CDR2 is YFSETQ. This CDR3 comprises 16 residues. The CDR3 spells CASSLVLAGAPDTQYF. CDR3 DNA, as far as it was read: TGCGCCAGCAGCTTGGTTCTAGCGGGGGCCCCAGATACG.

This clone was observed at least ten times. The CDR3 goes on 3 residues after the read ends, and that part is filled in from the germline J gene. The chain employs TRBV19 and TRBJ2-3; D uncertain. V gave up 9 bases and J gave up 4 bases, with 17 bases separating them. The CDR3 consists of 14 residues. CDR1 and CDR2 from the germline V gene are LNHDA and SQIVND (reference sequence). CDR3 DNA, as far as it was read: TGTGCCAGCACAGACATGTGGGCTTCAGATACG. Translated: CASTDMWASDT. The whole CDR3 protein reads CASTDMWASDTQYF.

This clone has a count of ten or more. The read terminates 3 residues before the CDR3 end, so the remaining end is supplied by the germline J gene. The chain joins TRBV12-3 or TRBV12-4 to TRBJ2-7, with 7 bases matching TRBD1. Losses at the gene ends were 6 bases for V and 0 bases for J; bases not matched to a gene: 8. This CDR3 has 15 amino acids. CDR3 loop: CASSPRDRVSYEQYF. CDR3 DNA (partial): TGTGCCAGCAGCCCCCGGGACAGAGTCTCCTACGAG.

This clone was picked up many times. The part of the CDR3 DNA that was read is TGTGCCAGCAGCTTGGAGCCGACAGTTAACACTGAA. This sequence encodes CASSLEPTVNTE. The full CDR3 is CASSLEPTVNTEAFF. V is TRBV5-5 and J is TRBJ1-1, with a possible D match to TRBD1 (5 bases). The read finishes 3 residues shy of the CDR3 end, and the germline J gene is used to complete it. This CDR3 has 15 amino acids. Trimming left V 0 bases short and J 2 bases short, with 11 bases between. Germline V gene lookup returns CDR1 SGHKS and CDR2 YYEKEE (reference sequence).

This clone was recorded many times. Sequencing ends 3 residues short of the CDR3 end; the germline J gene provides the rest. V usage is TRBV19 and J usage is TRBJ2-5; 8 positions match TRBD2. V dropped 2 bases and J dropped 3; count of bases not matched to a gene: 2. CDR1 and CDR2 from the germline V gene are LNHDA and SQIVND (reference sequence). CDR3 length: 14 amino acids. This chain's CDR3 is CASSISLAEETQYF. The part of the CDR3 DNA that was read is TGTGCCAGTAGTATATCACTAGCGGAAGAGACC.

This clone has a handful of counts. The observed sequence ends 3 residues before the CDR3 terminus, with the missing tail filled in from the germline J gene. V gene TRBV5-1 combines with J gene TRBJ2-1; possibly TRBD2 for D (6 bases). Trimming took off 0 bases at V and 6 bases at J, with 10 bases between the two ends. Per the germline V gene, CDR1 is SGHRS and CDR2 is YFSETQ. The CDR3 extends over 14 amino acids. The chain's CDR3 is CASSLVGTANEQFF. CDR3 DNA, as far as it was read: TGCGCCAGCAGCTTGGTTGGGACTGCCAATGAG.

At least ten counts were recorded for this clone. The observed sequence ends 3 residues before the CDR3 terminus, with the missing tail filled in from the germline J gene. The V and J genes are TRBV10-3 and TRBJ2-7, with D maybe TRBD2 (6 bases). The CDR3 extends over 13 amino acids. V was cut by 10 bases and J by 5 bases, with 18 bases left in between. Germline values: CDR1 ENHRY, CDR2 SYGVKD. CDR3 protein: CATGDPPMDEQYF. The covered CDR3 bases are TGTGCCACGGGGGACCCCCCAATGGACGAG.